The entry that follows covers one T cell receptor (beta chain) sequence. The antigen it recognizes is unknown. Within one base of it there is no much larger clone, and no base qualities were kept. Patients with a history of autoimmune disease or receiving systemic immunosuppression were excluded from the trial. Peripheral blood for TCR sequencing was drawn from every dose cohort at baseline, at cycle 4 day 1 and at cycle 7 day 1. Samples came from an open-label, multicenter, first-in-human phase I dose-escalation trial of ivuxolimab. Adults with locally advanced or metastatic head and neck squamous cell, hepatocellular, melanoma or renal cell carcinoma were enrolled in the trial. Before TCR sequencing, CD4+ T cells and CD8+ T cells from peripheral blood were sorted into separate populations. Between the V and J ends, shortened by 0 bases and 3 bases respectively, the junction contains 6 bases. Inclusive of the bounding cysteine and phenylalanine, the CDR3 is 13 residues long. The entry retains the CDR3 DNA only, 39 bases that are in frame from base 1. The germline V gene sets CDR1 to MNHEY and CDR2 to SVGAGI.

These data are taken from a study of OX40 agonist ivuxolimab in advanced cancers. About the full investigation: Ivuxolimab was an agonistic, fully human IgG2 monoclonal antibody directed against OX40 (CD134), a costimulatory receptor. Intravenous ivuxolimab was administered to patients every 2 weeks at six dose levels: 0.01, 0.1, 0.3, 1.5, 3 and 10 mg/kg. Of the roughly 50 dose-escalation patients, hepatocellular carcinoma was present in 19, melanoma in approximately 15, renal cell carcinoma in 9 and head and neck cancer in 9. In the dose-escalation cohort, roughly four fifths of patients were male, and the mean age was approximately 55 years, with a range of roughly 20 to 79. Prior anti-PD-1, anti-PD-L1 or anti-CTLA-4 therapy was permitted, and checkpoint inhibitors had been received by about 36% of dose-escalation patients. Three dose-escalation patients achieved partial responses, one with hepatocellular carcinoma and two with cutaneous melanoma. The purpose of peripheral TCRbeta sequencing was to test whether ivuxolimab changed TCR sequence diversity and led to clonal T-cell expansion. The monotherapy dose-escalation portion (N of about 52 patients) of the phase I ivuxolimab trial is reported in the paper. The paper as a whole reports these results and caveats: Low levels of normalized T-cell clonal expansion were also seen in some nonresponding patients. After ivuxolimab, expanded clones were on average more numerous among CD8+ T cells than among CD4+ T cells. Partial responders in the 0.1-3.0 mg/kg groups had among the lowest normalized peripheral clonal expansion, especially among CD8+ T cells. At doses of 0.1 to 3.0 mg/kg, clonal expansion of both CD4+ and CD8+ blood T cells was observed from baseline to week 6. Which antigens the clonally expanded peripheral T cells were specific for was not determined.

Genomic DNA was extracted from sorted cells for sequencing of the TCRbeta CDR3 region. The immunoSEQ Assay was used to sequence the TCRbeta CDR3 regions. Not all clones reach the TCRdb copy of this immuneACCESS table, which keeps in-frame sequences only. Checked studies attribute under half of the gap to unresolved V genes and leave the rest unexplained. Present in this sample are about 62,000 clones, about 92% of which were seen just once. The leading ten clones occupy around 15% of the sample. The receptor comes from an adult with an advanced solid tumor such as melanoma, head and neck, liver or kidney cancer. Recombination linked TRBV6-5 to TRBJ2-7; the D gene assignment is ambiguous. This sample comprised CD4+ or CD8+ T cells sorted from blood, obtained in a trial of the OX40 agonist ivuxolimab. The CDR3 in this case is CASSYSNHYEQYF. The nucleotides read TGTGCCAGCAGTTACTCTAACCACTACGAGCAGTACTTC.